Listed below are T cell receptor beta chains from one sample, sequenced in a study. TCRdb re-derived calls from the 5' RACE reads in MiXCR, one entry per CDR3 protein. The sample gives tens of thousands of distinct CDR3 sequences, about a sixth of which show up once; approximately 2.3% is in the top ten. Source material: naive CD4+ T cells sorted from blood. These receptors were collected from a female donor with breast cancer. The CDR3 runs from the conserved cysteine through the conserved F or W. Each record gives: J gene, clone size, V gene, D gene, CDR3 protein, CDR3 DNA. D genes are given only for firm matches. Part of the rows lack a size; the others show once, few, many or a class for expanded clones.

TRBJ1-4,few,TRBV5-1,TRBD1,CASSSAGTVATNEKLFF,TGCGCCAGCAGCTCCGCCGGGACAGTTGCAACTAATGAAAAACTGTTTTTT
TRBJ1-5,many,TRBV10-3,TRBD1,CAISGTGSDQPQHF,TGTGCCATCAGTGGGACAGGGAGTGATCAGCCCCAGCATTTT
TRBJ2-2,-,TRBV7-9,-,CASSTVMGGVLAGELFF,TGTGCCAGCAGCACCGTCATGGGGGGCGTCCTAGCCGGGGAGCTGTTTTTT
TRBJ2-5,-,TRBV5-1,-,CASSLGYPGETQYF,TGCGCCAGCAGCTTGGGTTACCCCGGGGAGACCCAGTACTTC
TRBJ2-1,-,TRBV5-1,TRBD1,CASFTQQGNEQFF,TGCGCCAGCTTCACGCAACAGGGGAATGAGCAGTTCTTC
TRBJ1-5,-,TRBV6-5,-,CASNHPSQPQHF,TGTGCCAGCAACCATCCCAGCCAGCCCCAGCATTTT
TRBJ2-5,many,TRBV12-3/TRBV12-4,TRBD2,CASTAGRKAGVQETQYF,TGTGCCAGCACCGCGGGGCGTAAAGCGGGAGTCCAAGAGACCCAGTACTTC
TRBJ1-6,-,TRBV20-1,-,CSARNAAYAYNSPLHF,TGCAGTGCTAGAAATGCCGCATACGCCTATAATTCACCCCTCCACTTT
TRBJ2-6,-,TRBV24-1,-,CATSGHKTGANVLTF,TGTGCCACCAGTGGCCATAAGACTGGGGCCAACGTCCTGACTTTC
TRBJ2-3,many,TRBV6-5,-,CASKPRSTDTQYF,TGTGCCAGCAAACCTCGTTCCACAGATACGCAGTATTTT
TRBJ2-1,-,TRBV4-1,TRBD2,CASSQDRFSGGFGNEQFF,TGCGCCAGCAGCCAAGATCGATTTTCGGGAGGGTTTGGTAATGAGCAGTTCTTC
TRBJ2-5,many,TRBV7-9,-,CASSRDTSETQYF,TGTGCCAGCAGCCGGGACACGTCCGAGACCCAGTACTTC
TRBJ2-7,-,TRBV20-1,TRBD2,CSAYRGLAGGSEGSEQYF,TGCAGTGCATACCGGGGACTAGCGGGAGGGAGTGAGGGGAGCGAGCAGTACTTC
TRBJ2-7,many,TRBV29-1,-,CSVESSQFYEQYF,TGCAGCGTTGAATCCTCACAGTTCTACGAGCAGTACTTC
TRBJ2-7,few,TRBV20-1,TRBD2,CSARVSLAEEYEQYF,TGCAGTGCTAGAGTAAGTCTAGCGGAGGAGTACGAGCAGTACTTC
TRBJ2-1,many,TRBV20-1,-,CSARDPGPREQFF,TGCAGTGCTAGAGATCCTGGTCCACGAGAGCAGTTCTTC
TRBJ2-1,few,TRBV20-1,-,CSASKGGEHNEQFF,TGCAGTGCTAGTAAGGGCGGGGAGCACAATGAGCAGTTCTTC
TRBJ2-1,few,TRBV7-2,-,CASRGPGSYNEQFF,TGTGCCAGCAGGGGACCAGGGTCCTACAATGAGCAGTTCTTC
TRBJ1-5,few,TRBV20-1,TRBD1,CSARTGNQPQHF,TGCAGTGCACGGACAGGGAATCAGCCCCAGCATTTT
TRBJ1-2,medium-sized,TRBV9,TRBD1,CASSAQQGARYGYTF,TGTGCCAGCAGCGCCCAACAGGGGGCACGGTATGGCTACACCTTC
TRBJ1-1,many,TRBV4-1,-,CASSLLQVNTEAFF,TGCGCCAGCAGCTTACTACAGGTGAACACTGAAGCTTTCTTT
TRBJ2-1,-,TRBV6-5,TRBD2,CASSRGGLAKRGEQFF,TGTGCCAGCAGTCGTGGGGGACTAGCGAAGAGGGGAGAGCAGTTCTTC
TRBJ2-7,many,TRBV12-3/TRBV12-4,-,CASSLDTGTNYEQYF,TGTGCCAGCAGTTTAGACACCGGGACAAACTACGAGCAGTACTTC
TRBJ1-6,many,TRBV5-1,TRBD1,CASSTGTGGSPLHF,TGCGCCAGCAGCACCGGGACAGGGGGTTCACCCCTCCACTTT
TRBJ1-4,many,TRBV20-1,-,CSARKGKGGKLFF,TGCAGTGCCCGAAAGGGTAAAGGGGGAAAACTGTTTTTT
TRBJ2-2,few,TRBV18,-,CASSPYQGPPIMNTGKLFF,TGTGCCAGCTCACCATACCAGGGACCACCGATTATGAACACCGGGAAGCTGTTTTTT
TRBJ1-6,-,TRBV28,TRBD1,CASSETGGDNSPLHF,TGTGCCAGCAGTGAGACAGGGGGGGATAATTCACCCCTCCACTTT
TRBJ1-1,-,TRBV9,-,CASSVDGAENTEAFF,TGTGCCAGCAGCGTTGATGGGGCGGAGAACACTGAAGCTTTCTTT
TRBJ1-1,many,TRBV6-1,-,CASSEMDKYTEAFF,TGTGCCAGCAGTGAAATGGACAAGTACACTGAAGCTTTCTTT
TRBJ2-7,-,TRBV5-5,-,CASSLFIGEAVQNEQYF,TGTGCCAGCAGCTTGTTTATTGGCGAGGCGGTCCAAAACGAGCAGTACTTC
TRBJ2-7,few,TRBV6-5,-,CASSYLPPGGGNYEQYF,TGTGCCAGCAGTTACTTACCCCCAGGGGGGGGAAACTACGAGCAGTACTTC
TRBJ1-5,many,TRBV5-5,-,CASSSLPGQPQHF,TGTGCCAGCAGCTCCCTTCCAGGCCAGCCCCAGCATTTT
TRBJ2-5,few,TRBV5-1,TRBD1,CASSSGTGAETQYF,TGCGCCAGCAGTTCCGGGACAGGGGCAGAGACCCAGTACTTC
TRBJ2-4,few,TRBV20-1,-,CSLGGGTEDLIQYF,TGCAGTCTGGGGGGGGGGACAGAGGATCTCATTCAGTACTTC
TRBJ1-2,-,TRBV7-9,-,CASSLDTYGYTF,TGTGCCAGCAGCCTCGACACCTATGGCTACACCTTC
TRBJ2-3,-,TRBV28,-,CASSAPAMADTQYF,TGTGCCAGCAGCGCCCCTGCCATGGCAGATACGCAGTATTTT
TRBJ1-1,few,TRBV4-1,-,CASSRRGVGTEAFF,TGCGCCAGCAGCCGCCGTGGGGTCGGCACTGAAGCTTTCTTT
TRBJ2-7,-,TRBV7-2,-,CASSPLTYEQYF,TGTGCCAGCAGCCCCTTGACTTACGAGCAGTACTTC
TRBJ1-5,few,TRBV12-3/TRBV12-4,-,CASSLSRWNQPQHF,TGTGCCAGCAGTTTATCGAGGTGGAATCAGCCCCAGCATTTT
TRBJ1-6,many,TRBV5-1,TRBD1,CASSGTGANSPLHF,TGCGCCAGCAGCGGGACAGGGGCGAATTCACCCCTCCACTTT
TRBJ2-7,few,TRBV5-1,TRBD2,CASSLIGGSVDEQYF,TGCGCCAGCAGCTTGATCGGCGGGAGTGTCGACGAGCAGTACTTC
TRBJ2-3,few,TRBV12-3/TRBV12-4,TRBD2,CATSMGTSGRYTQYF,TGTGCCACCTCTATGGGGACTAGCGGGAGATATACGCAGTATTTT
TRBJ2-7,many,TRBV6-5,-,CASSRGGYEQYF,TGTGCCAGCAGCAGAGGGGGCTACGAGCAGTACTTC